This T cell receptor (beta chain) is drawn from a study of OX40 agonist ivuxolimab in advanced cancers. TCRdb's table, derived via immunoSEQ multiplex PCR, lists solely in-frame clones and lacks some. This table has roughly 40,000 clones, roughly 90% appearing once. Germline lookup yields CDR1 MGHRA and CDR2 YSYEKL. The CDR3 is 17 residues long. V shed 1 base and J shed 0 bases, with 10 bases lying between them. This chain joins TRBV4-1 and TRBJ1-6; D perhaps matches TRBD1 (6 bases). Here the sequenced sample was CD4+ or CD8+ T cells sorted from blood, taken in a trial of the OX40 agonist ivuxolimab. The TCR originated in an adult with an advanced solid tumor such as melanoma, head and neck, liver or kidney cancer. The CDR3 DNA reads TGCGCCAGCAGCCAAGGACAGGCGTTCTCCTATAATTCACCCCTCCACTTT. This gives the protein CASSQGQAFSYNSPLHF.